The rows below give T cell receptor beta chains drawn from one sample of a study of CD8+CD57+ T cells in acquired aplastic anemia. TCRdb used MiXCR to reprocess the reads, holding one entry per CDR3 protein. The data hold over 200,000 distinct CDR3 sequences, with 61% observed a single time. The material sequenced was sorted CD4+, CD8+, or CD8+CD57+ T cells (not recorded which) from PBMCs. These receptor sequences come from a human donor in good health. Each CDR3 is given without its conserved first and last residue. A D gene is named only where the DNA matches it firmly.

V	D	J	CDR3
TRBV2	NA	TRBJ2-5	ANIGTQETQY
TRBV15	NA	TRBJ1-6	ATSRANSPLH
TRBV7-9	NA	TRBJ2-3	ATGTGAHTDTQY
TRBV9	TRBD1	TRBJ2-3	ASSVETGGNTDTQY
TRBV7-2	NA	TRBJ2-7	ARSLRSPYEQY
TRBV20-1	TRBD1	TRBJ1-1	SARTGAKEAF
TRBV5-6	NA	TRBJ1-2	ASSLYFRAEIYYGYT
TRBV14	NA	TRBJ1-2	ASSQDIGGYT
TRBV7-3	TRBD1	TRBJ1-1	ASSLTGGPNTEAF
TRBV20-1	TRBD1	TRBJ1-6	SALTGTGASPLH
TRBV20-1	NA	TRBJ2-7	SARFIGEQY
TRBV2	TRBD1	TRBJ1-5	ASSGSAGGIAQPQH
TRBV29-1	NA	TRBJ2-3	SGELGTDTQY
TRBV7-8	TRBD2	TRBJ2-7	ASSPFGGGGYEQY